This T cell receptor beta chain was observed in a study of cytomegalovirus exposure and HLA in healthy donors. Points from the study as a whole: The classifier, whose performance was assessed in both the original and validation cohorts, reportedly diagnosed cytomegalovirus status with high specificity and sensitivity. Investigators reported some 150 TCR beta chains as tied to cytomegalovirus.

Measured with immunoSEQ multiplex PCR; TCRdb has only the in-frame clones, and not every one. This repertoire shows about 130,000 clones, about 96% found once; its top ten account for about 1.7%. Turning to this clone: The target antigen is unknown.

CDR3 length: 15 amino acids. V was clipped by 3 bases and J by 1 base, with 10 bases between them. Germline V gene data show CDR1 as MDHEN and CDR2 as SYDVKM. V gene TRBV28 combines with J gene TRBJ1-5; D gene uncertain. Sequenced input: PBMCs. This receptor was obtained from a man younger than 35 in good health and CMV-seronegative. The CDR3 loop reads CASSFVGRSNQPQHF. CDR3 nucleotide sequence: TGTGCCAGCAGTTTTGTCGGCAGGAGCAATCAGCCCCAGCATTTT.